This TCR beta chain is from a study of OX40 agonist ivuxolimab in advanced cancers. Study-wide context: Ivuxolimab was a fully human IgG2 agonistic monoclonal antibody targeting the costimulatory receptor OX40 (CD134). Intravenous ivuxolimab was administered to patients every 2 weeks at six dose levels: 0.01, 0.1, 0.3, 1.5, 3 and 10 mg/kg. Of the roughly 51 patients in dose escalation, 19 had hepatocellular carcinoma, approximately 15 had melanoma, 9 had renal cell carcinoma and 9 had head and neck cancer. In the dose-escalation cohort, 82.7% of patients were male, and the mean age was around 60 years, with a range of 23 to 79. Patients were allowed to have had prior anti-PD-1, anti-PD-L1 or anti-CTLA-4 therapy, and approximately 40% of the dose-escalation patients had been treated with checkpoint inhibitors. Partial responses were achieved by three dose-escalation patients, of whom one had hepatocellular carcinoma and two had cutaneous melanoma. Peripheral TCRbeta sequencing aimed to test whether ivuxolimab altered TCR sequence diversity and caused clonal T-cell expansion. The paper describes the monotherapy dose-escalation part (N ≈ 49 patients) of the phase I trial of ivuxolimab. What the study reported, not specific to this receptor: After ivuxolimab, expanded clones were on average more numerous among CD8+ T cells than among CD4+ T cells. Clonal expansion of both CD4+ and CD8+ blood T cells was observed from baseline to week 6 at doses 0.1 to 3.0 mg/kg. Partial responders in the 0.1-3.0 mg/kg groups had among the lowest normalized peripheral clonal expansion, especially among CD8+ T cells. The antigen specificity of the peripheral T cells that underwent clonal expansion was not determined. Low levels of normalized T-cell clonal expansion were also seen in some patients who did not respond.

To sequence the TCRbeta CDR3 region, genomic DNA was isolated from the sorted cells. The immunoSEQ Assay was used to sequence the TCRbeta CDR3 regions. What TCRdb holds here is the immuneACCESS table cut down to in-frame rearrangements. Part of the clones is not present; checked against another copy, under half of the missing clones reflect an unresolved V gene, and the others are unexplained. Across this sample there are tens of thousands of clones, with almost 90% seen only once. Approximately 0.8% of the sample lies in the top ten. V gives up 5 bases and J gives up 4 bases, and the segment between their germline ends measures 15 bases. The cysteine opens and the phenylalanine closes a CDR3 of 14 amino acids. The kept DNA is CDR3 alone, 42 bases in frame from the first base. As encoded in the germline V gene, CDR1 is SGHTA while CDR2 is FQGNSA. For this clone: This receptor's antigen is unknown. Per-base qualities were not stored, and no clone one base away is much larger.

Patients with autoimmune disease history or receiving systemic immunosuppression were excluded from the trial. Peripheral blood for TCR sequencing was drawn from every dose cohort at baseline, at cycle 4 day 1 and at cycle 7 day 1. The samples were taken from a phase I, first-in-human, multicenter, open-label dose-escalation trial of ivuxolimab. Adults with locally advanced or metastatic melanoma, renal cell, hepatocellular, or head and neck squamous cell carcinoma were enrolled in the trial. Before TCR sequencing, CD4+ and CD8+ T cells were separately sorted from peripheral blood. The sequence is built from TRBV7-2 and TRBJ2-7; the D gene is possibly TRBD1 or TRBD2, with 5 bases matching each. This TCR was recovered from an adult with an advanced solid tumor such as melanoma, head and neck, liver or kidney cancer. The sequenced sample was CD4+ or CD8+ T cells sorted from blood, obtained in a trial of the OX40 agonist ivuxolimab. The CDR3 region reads CASSLRPGPYEQYF. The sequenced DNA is TGTGCCAGCAGCCTCAGACCGGGACCTTACGAGCAGTACTTC. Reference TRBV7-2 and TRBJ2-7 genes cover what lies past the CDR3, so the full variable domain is GAGVSQSPSNKVTEKGKDVELRCDPISGHTALYWYRQSLGQGLEFLIYFQGNSAPDKSGLPSDRFSAERTGGSVSTLTIQRTQQEDSAVYLCASSLRPGPYEQYFGPGTRLTVT.